The rows below give T cell receptor beta chains drawn from one sample of a study of OX40 agonist ivuxolimab in advanced cancers. Clones were sequenced by immunoSEQ multiplex PCR, and TCRdb holds only the in-frame ones, with some missing. The data hold roughly 100,000 clones, with 90% observed a single time. The source was CD4+ or CD8+ T cells sorted from blood, collected in a trial of the OX40 agonist ivuxolimab. The origin of the receptors is an adult with an advanced solid tumor such as melanoma, head and neck, liver or kidney cancer. The CDR3 runs from the conserved cysteine through the conserved F or W. The D gene is left open where the match is weak. A row's size may be missing; if present it is once, few, many or a size class.

clone_size	v_call	j_call	d_call	cdr3_aa	cdr3_nt
NA	TRBV6-1	TRBJ2-7	NA	CASRTTVLSSYEQYF	TGTGCCAGCAGGACTACAGTGCTAAGCTCCTACGAGCAGTACTTC
NA	TRBV7-9	TRBJ2-1	NA	CASSLGQSNEQFF	TGTGCCAGCAGCTTGGGGCAGTCGAATGAGCAGTTCTTC
NA	TRBV6-5	TRBJ1-5	NA	CASSYGGGQPQHF	TGTGCCAGCAGTTACGGGGGGGGCCAGCCCCAGCATTTT
NA	TRBV7-2	TRBJ1-1	NA	CASSLTREVGEAFF	TGTGCCAGCAGCTTAACCAGGGAAGTTGGTGAAGCTTTCTTT
NA	TRBV11-2	TRBJ1-4	NA	CASSLDPNEKLFF	TGTGCCAGCAGCTTAGACCCTAATGAAAAACTGTTTTTT
NA	TRBV5-1	TRBJ2-5	NA	CASSRGSRLQETQYF	TGCGCCAGCAGCCGGGGATCGCGGCTGCAAGAGACCCAGTACTTC
NA	TRBV19	TRBJ1-1	NA	CASSSTSHVLETEAFF	TGTGCCAGTAGCTCCACTTCTCACGTCCTTGAGACTGAAGCTTTCTTT
once	TRBV5-5	TRBJ2-2	NA	CASGDTPNTGELFF	TGTGCCAGCGGGGACACTCCGAACACCGGGGAGCTGTTTTTT
NA	TRBV4-2	TRBJ1-5	NA	CASSQGQLDQPQHF	TGTGCCAGCAGCCAAGGACAGCTTGATCAGCCCCAGCATTTT
NA	TRBV7-2	TRBJ2-5	NA	CASSLDGGTLETQYF	TGTGCCAGCAGCTTGGATGGTGGCACCCTAGAGACCCAGTACTTC
NA	TRBV5-4	TRBJ2-1	TRBD1	CATKPGQDLMEQFF	TGTGCCACCAAACCGGGACAGGACCTCATGGAGCAGTTCTTC
NA	TRBV5-5	TRBJ1-2	NA	CASSTLRALQSYTF	TGTGCCAGCAGTACGCTCCGGGCCCTCCAGAGCTACACCTTC
NA	TRBV10-3	TRBJ2-1	TRBD2	CAISEGAGTVGEQFF	TGTGCCATCAGTGAGGGAGCGGGAACAGTCGGTGAGCAGTTCTTC
NA	TRBV9	TRBJ2-5	NA	CASSGAVEQETQYF	TGTGCCAGCAGCGGGGCAGTAGAACAAGAGACCCAGTACTTC
NA	TRBV11-1	TRBJ1-2	NA	CASSNTGWDGYTF	TGTGCCAGCAGCAATACAGGGTGGGATGGCTACACCTTC
NA	TRBV4-2	TRBJ2-1	NA	CASSQTTSNEQFF	TGTGCCAGCAGCCAAACGACTAGCAATGAGCAGTTCTTC
NA	TRBV28	TRBJ1-5	NA	CASRGPNNQPQHF	TGTGCCAGCAGAGGACCGAACAATCAGCCCCAGCATTTT
NA	TRBV19	TRBJ1-5	NA	CASIGGNSNQPQHF	TGTGCCAGTATTGGTGGCAATAGCAATCAGCCCCAGCATTTT
NA	TRBV7-8	TRBJ1-1	NA	CASSLSVTANTEAFF	TGTGCCAGCAGCTTATCCGTGACGGCGAACACTGAAGCTTTCTTT
NA	TRBV5-6	TRBJ1-2	TRBD1	CASSLGTGGLYGYTF	TGTGCCAGCAGCTTGGGAACAGGGGGTTTATATGGCTACACCTTC
NA	TRBV4-3	TRBJ2-1	NA	CASSPPGVTSYNEQFF	TGCGCCAGCAGCCCTCCTGGGGTGACCTCCTACAATGAGCAGTTCTTC
once	TRBV5-1	TRBJ2-5	TRBD2	CASSRRLAGVVRETQYF	TGCGCCAGCAGCCGGCGCCTAGCGGGAGTAGTAAGGGAGACCCAGTACTTC
NA	TRBV28	TRBJ1-1	NA	CASRATHRGVNTEAFF	TGTGCCAGCAGAGCCACCCACCGGGGTGTGAACACTGAAGCTTTCTTT
NA	TRBV11-2	TRBJ2-5	TRBD2	CASSLLGLAGAGETQYF	TGTGCCAGCAGCTTATTAGGACTAGCGGGAGCTGGAGAGACCCAGTACTTC
NA	TRBV27	TRBJ2-3	NA	CASSLRGDTQYF	TGTGCCAGCAGTTTAAGGGGGGATACGCAGTATTTT
NA	TRBV4-1	TRBJ2-1	NA	CASSTPRTVLGADEQFF	TGCGCCAGCAGCACTCCGCGGACAGTATTGGGGGCAGATGAGCAGTTCTTC
NA	TRBV7-9	TRBJ1-2	NA	CASSLAQGNYGYTF	TGTGCCAGCAGCTTAGCGCAGGGTAACTATGGCTACACCTTC
NA	TRBV10-1	TRBJ2-7	TRBD2	CASSEKRDPSGHEQYF	TGCGCCAGCAGTGAAAAGCGGGACCCCTCCGGCCACGAGCAGTACTTC
NA	TRBV5-4	TRBJ2-7	TRBD2	CASSFSGLTYEQYF	TGTGCCAGCAGCTTTTCGGGACTAACCTACGAGCAGTACTTC
NA	TRBV11-3	TRBJ1-3	TRBD1	CASSPPEGGAGAGNTIYF	TGTGCCAGCAGCCCCCCGGAAGGGGGCGCGGGAGCTGGAAACACCATATATTTT
NA	TRBV29-1	TRBJ1-1	TRBD1	CSHTGVTEAFF	TGCAGCCACACAGGGGTCACTGAAGCTTTCTTT
NA	TRBV27	TRBJ2-3	TRBD1	CASSLRGRLGIGDTQYF	TGTGCCAGCAGTTTAAGGGGGCGGCTCGGAATTGGGGATACGCAGTATTTT
once	TRBV5-1	TRBJ2-5	NA	CASSLASSRQETQYF	TGCGCCAGCAGCTTGGCCTCTAGCCGCCAAGAGACCCAGTACTTC
NA	TRBV7-2	TRBJ1-1	TRBD1	CASSLGTGLNTEAFF	TGTGCCAGCAGCTTAGGGACAGGGTTAAACACTGAAGCTTTCTTT
NA	TRBV6-6	TRBJ1-1	NA	CASSYSPAFPSAFF	TGTGCCAGCAGTTACTCGCCGGCCTTCCCCTCAGCTTTCTTT
NA	TRBV7-7	TRBJ2-7	NA	CASSPSDLGDFHSTSYEQYF	TGTGCTAGCAGCCCATCGGATTTAGGGGACTTCCACTCGACTTCCTACGAGCAGTACTTC
NA	TRBV19	TRBJ2-2	TRBD1	CASKDRGIAGELFF	TGTGCCAGTAAAGACAGGGGGATCGCCGGGGAGCTGTTTTTT
NA	TRBV19	TRBJ1-2	NA	CATTKGYGYTF	TGTGCCACCACGAAGGGCTATGGCTACACCTTC
NA	TRBV10-3	TRBJ2-1	NA	CAISIRGGASSYNEQFF	TGTGCCATCAGTATCAGGGGGGGGGCTAGCTCCTACAATGAGCAGTTCTTC
once	TRBV5-4	TRBJ1-2	NA	CASSWGVGGYTF	TGTGCCAGCAGCTGGGGAGTTGGGGGCTACACCTTC
once	TRBV4-1	TRBJ2-7	TRBD2	CASSQDSGLAGGPSYEQYF	TGCGCCAGCAGCCAAGATTCCGGACTAGCGGGAGGGCCTAGTTACGAGCAGTACTTC
NA	TRBV28	TRBJ2-7	TRBD1	CASSRTGGAYEQYF	TGTGCCAGCAGTCGGACAGGGGGCGCCTACGAGCAGTACTTC
NA	TRBV5-1	TRBJ2-5	NA	CASSLYQETQYF	TGCGCCAGCAGCTTGTATCAAGAGACCCAGTACTTC
NA	TRBV19	TRBJ1-5	TRBD1	CASSIGFGQGANQPQHF	TGTGCCAGTAGTATAGGATTCGGCCAGGGGGCAAATCAGCCCCAGCATTTT
NA	TRBV10-3	TRBJ1-1	NA	CAIRDPNTEAFF	TGTGCCATCAGGGATCCGAACACTGAAGCTTTCTTT
NA	TRBV30	TRBJ1-2	NA	CAWSVRGAGYGYTF	TGTGCCTGGAGTGTACGAGGGGCCGGTTATGGCTACACCTTC
NA	TRBV10-3	TRBJ1-3	NA	CAIGLDRTSFSGNTIYF	TGTGCCATCGGATTGGACCGTACATCCTTCTCCGGAAACACCATATATTTT
NA	TRBV10-3	TRBJ2-7	TRBD1	CAISRDSYEQYF	TGTGCCATCAGTCGGGACAGTTACGAGCAGTACTTC
NA	TRBV4-3	TRBJ2-1	NA	CASSQAAGASQDEQFF	TGCGCCAGCAGCCAAGCGGCCGGGGCTAGTCAGGATGAGCAGTTCTTC
NA	TRBV5-4	TRBJ2-3	NA	CASSPDRVASTDTQYF	TGTGCCAGCAGCCCTGACAGAGTCGCTAGCACAGATACGCAGTATTTT
NA	TRBV10-3	TRBJ1-2	NA	CAISGVAGEANYGYTF	TGTGCCATCAGTGGTGTGGCAGGGGAAGCTAACTATGGCTACACCTTC
NA	TRBV6-4	TRBJ2-1	TRBD2	CASTHPGTSSDEQFF	TGTGCCAGCACCCACCCCGGGACTAGCAGCGATGAGCAGTTCTTC
NA	TRBV6-1	TRBJ2-7	TRBD2	CASSDLAGGPPYEQYF	TGTGCCAGCAGTGATCTGGCGGGAGGGCCGCCCTACGAGCAGTACTTC
NA	TRBV10-3	TRBJ2-3	TRBD1	CAISVRDRVGTDTQYF	TGTGCCATCAGTGTCCGGGACAGGGTTGGCACAGATACGCAGTATTTT
NA	TRBV7-2	TRBJ1-6	TRBD1	CASSLGQGSSPLHF	TGTGCCAGCAGCTTAGGACAGGGGAGTTCACCCCTCCACTTT
NA	TRBV7-2	TRBJ2-6	NA	CASSFGLSGANVLTF	TGTGCCAGCAGCTTCGGTCTCTCTGGGGCCAACGTCCTGACTTTC